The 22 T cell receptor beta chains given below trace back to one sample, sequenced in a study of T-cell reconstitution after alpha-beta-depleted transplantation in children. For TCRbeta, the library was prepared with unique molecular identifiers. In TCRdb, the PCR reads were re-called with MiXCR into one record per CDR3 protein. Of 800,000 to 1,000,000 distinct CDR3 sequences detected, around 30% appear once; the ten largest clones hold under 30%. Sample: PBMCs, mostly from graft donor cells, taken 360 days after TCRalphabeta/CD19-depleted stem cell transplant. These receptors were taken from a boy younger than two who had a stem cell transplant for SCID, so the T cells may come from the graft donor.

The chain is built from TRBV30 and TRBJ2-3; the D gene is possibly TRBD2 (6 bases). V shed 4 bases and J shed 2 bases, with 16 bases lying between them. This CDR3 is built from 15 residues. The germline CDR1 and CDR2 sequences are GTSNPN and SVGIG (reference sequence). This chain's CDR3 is CAWKLRREPTDTQYF. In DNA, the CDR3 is TGTGCCTGGAAGTTGAGGCGGGAACCCACAGATACGCAGTATTTT.

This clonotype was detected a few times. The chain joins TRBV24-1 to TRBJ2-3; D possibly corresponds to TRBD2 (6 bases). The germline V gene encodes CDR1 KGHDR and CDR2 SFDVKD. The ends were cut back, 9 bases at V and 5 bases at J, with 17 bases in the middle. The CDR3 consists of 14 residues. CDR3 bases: TGTGCCACCGCGATGCGGAGGGAAAGAGATACGCAGTATTTT. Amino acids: CATAMRRERDTQYF.

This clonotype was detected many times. The CDR3 here is CASSVGDSSNEQFF. Written as DNA, the CDR3 is TGTGCCAGCAGCGTCGGCGACAGTAGCAATGAGCAGTTCTTC. The chain combines TRBV9 with TRBJ2-1, with D possibly matching TRBD1 (5 bases). V was shortened by 2 bases and J by 6 bases, with 12 bases between the two germline ends. CDR1 and CDR2 (germline): SGDLS, YYNGEE. This CDR3 has 14 amino acids.

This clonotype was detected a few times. CDR3 DNA: TGTGCCAGCAGTGGGGTCAGCAAAGGGATATATAGCAATCAGCCCCAGCATTTT. It encodes CASSGVSKGIYSNQPQHF. V gene TRBV6-1 combines with J gene TRBJ1-5; D gene uncertain. Between the trimmed V and J ends, which lost 4 bases and 0 bases, there was a span of 19 bases. CDR1 and CDR2 (germline): MNHNS, SASEGT. This CDR3 spans 18 amino acids.

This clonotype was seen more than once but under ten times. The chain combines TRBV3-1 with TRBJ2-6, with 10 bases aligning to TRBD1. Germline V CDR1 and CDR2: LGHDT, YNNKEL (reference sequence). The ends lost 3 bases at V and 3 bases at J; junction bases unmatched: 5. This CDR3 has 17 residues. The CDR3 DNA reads TGTGCCAGCAGCCAGTGGGGACAGGGGAATGGGGCCAACGTCCTGACTTTC. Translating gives CASSQWGQGNGANVLTF.

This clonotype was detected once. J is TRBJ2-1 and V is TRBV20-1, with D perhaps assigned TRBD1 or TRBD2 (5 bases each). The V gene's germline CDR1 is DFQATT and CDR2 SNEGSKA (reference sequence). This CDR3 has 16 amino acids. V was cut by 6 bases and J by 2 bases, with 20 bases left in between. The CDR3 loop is CSALAWGIATYNEQFF. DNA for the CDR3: TGCAGTGCCCTAGCTTGGGGGATAGCGACCTACAATGAGCAGTTCTTC.

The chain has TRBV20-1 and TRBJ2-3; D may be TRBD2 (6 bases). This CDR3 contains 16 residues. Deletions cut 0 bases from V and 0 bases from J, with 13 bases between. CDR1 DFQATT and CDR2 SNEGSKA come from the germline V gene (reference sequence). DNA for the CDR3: TGCAGTGCTAGAGATTTGGGCGGGGAAAGCACAGATACGCAGTATTTT. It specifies CSARDLGGESTDTQYF.

The DNA for the CDR3 is TGTGCCAGCAGCTTATGGTCCAATGAGCAGTTCTTC. It is translated as CASSLWSNEQFF. This chain uses TRBV7-2 with TRBJ2-1; D ambiguous. Trimming left V 2 bases short and J 6 bases short, with 5 bases between. Germline V gene lookup returns CDR1 SGHTA and CDR2 FQGNSA. This CDR3 region has 12 residues.

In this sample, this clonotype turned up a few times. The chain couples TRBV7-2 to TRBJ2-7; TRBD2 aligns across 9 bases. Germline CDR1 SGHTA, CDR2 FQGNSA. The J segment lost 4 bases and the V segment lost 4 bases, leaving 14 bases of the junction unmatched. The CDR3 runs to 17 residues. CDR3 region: CASSSQAGTSPLYEQYF. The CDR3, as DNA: TGTGCCAGCAGCTCCCAAGCCGGGACTAGCCCCTTATACGAGCAGTACTTC.

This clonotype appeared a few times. The CDR3 here is CASSLYQTQYF. Written as DNA, the CDR3 is TGTGCCAGCAGCTTGTACCAAACGCAGTATTTT. The chain combines TRBV11-2 with TRBJ2-3; D remains unclear. There are 11 residues in the CDR3. Trimming stripped 3 bases from V and 9 bases from J, with 7 bases between. Germline lookup yields CDR1 SGHAT and CDR2 FQNNGV.

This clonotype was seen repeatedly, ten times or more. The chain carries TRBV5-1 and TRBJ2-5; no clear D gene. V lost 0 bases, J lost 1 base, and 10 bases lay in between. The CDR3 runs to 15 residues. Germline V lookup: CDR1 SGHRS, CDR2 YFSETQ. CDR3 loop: CASSLAPNLQETQYF. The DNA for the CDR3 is TGCGCCAGCAGCTTGGCCCCGAATCTCCAAGAGACCCAGTACTTC.

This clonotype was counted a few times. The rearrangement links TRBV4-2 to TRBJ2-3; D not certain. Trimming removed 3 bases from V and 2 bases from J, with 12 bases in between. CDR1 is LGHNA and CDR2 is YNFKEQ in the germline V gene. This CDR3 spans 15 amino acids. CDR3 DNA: TGTGCCAGCAGCCAGTCGAAGCGCCCCACAGATACGCAGTATTTT. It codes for CASSQSKRPTDTQYF.

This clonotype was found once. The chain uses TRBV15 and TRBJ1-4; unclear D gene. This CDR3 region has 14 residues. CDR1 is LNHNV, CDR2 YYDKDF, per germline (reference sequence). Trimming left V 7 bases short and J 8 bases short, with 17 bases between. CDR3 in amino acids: CATNPTGTNEKLFF. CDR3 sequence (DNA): TGTGCCACCAATCCGACCGGAACCAACGAAAAACTGTTTTTT.

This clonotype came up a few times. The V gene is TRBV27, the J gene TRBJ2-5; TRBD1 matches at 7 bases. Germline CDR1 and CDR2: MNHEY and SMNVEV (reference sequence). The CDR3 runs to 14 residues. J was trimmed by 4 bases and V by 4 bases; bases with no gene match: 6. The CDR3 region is CASSSGTALETQYF. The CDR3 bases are TGTGCCAGCAGTTCCGGGACAGCTCTAGAGACCCAGTACTTC.

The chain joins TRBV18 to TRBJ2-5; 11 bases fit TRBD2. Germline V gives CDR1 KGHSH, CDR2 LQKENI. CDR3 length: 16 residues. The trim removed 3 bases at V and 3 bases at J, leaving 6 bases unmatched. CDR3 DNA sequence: TGTGCCAGCTCACCGCTAGCGGGGGGTCGTAAAGAGACCCAGTACTTC. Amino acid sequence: CASSPLAGGRKETQYF.

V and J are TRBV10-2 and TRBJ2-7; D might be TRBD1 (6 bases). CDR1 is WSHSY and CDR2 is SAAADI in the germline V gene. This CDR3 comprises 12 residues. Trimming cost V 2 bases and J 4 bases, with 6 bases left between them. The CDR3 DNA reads TGCGCCAGCAGTGAGACAGGGTACGAGCAGTACTTC. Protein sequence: CASSETGYEQYF.

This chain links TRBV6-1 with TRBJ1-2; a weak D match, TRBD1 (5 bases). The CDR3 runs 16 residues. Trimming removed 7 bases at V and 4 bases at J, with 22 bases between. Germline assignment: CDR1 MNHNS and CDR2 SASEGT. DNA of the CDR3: TGTGCCAGCATCCCGCCCGGGGCGCGGAATTTCTATGGCTACACCTTC. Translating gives CASIPPGARNFYGYTF.

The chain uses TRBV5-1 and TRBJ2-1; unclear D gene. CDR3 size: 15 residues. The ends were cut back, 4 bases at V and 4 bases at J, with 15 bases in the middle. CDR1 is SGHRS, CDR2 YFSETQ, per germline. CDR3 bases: TGCGCCAGCAGCCCTACAGTGCTCGATTACAATGAGCAGTTCTTC. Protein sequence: CASSPTVLDYNEQFF.

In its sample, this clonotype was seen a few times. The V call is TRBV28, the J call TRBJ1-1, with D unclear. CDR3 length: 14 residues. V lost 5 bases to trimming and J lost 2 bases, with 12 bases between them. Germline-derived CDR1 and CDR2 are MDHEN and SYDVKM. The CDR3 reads CASSLLTSNTEAFF. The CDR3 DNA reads TGTGCCAGCAGTCTCCTGACATCCAACACTGAAGCTTTCTTT.

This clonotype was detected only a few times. CDR3 region: CSARTSLLVEYF. CDR3 nucleotides: TGCAGTGCGAGGACTAGTCTCCTGGTAGAGTACTTC. V and J are TRBV20-1 and TRBJ2-7; TRBD2 matches 7 bases. The CDR3 spans 12 residues. The germline gives CDR1 DFQATT, CDR2 SNEGSKA (reference sequence). Trimming took 6 bases from V and 11 from J; bases not matched to a gene: 13.

This CDR3 is CASSRGPPGTQYF. For the CDR3, the DNA is TGTGCCAGCAGCCGGGGTCCCCCGGGGACCCAGTACTTC. The chain couples TRBV7-9 to TRBJ2-5, with a tentative D call TRBD2 (5 bases). V shed 5 bases and J shed 7 bases, with 14 bases lying between them. Germline V gene sequence: CDR1 SEHNR, CDR2 FQNEAQ (reference sequence). The CDR3 has 13 residues.

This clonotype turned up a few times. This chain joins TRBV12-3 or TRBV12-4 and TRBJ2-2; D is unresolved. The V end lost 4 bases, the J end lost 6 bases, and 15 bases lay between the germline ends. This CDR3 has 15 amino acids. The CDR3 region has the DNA TGTGCCAGCAGTTCTCGGACCCCTCAACCCGGGGAGCTGTTTTTT. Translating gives CASSSRTPQPGELFF.